This T cell receptor beta chain derives from a study of technical replicates of blood from several donors. Profiling relied on immunoSEQ multiplex PCR, and the TCRdb table lists in-frame clones only, not all of them. The sample records tens of thousands of clones, around 96% being singletons. V gave up 0 bases and J gave up 0 bases, with 12 bases separating them. The CDR3 is made up of 17 amino acids. Germline V CDR1 and CDR2: LGHNA, YNFKEQ. This receptor was taken from a human donor in good health. Input material: T cells isolated from PBMCs. The chain uses TRBV4-2 and TRBJ1-5, with D uncertain. Here the CDR3 DNA reads TGTGCCAGCAGCCAAGATCTAGGCACCTATAGCAATCAGCCCCAGCATTTT. It translates to CASSQDLGTYSNQPQHF.